This TCR beta chain was captured by sequencing in a study of shared clonotypes between healthy human individuals. With regard to this clone: Its matching antigen is unknown.

The data were produced by immunoSEQ multiplex PCR, yet TCRdb's version contains in-frame clones alone and is incomplete. The sample yields about 2.1 million clones, over 85% seen once. Germline CDR1 is MNHNY and CDR2 is SVGAGI (reference sequence). The CDR3 runs 15 residues. The trim removed 9 bases at V and 4 bases at J, leaving 12 bases unmatched. CD8 cells regarded as naive lacked CD45RO, were positively chosen for CCR7, and omitted terminally differentiated effector memory CD45RA+ cells. Findings and caveats of the study: It was expected that sequencing depth would affect clonotype sharing among donors.

V gene TRBV6-6 combines with J gene TRBJ1-1; TRBD1 aligns across 9 bases. The source of this sequence is a man younger than 30 in good health. Some clones in this sample may be carry-over from other donors' samples. The sequenced sample was naive CD8+ T cells from PBMCs. The CDR3 sequence: CASLRQGGRGTEAFF. In DNA, the CDR3 is TGTGCCAGTTTGAGACAGGGGGGTCGGGGCACTGAAGCTTTCTTT.